The 30 T cell receptor beta chains given below trace back to one sample, sequenced in a study of CD8 T cells in ankylosing spondylitis. Each CDR3 protein is one row after TCRdb ran MiXCR on the 5' RACE reads. Altogether some 16,000 distinct CDR3 sequences are present, roughly 8% being singletons, with the ten largest covering approximately 33%. The specimen sequenced was blood. Receptor source: a male donor with ankylosing spondylitis or in good health (not recorded which).

There are a few counts of this clonotype. This chain joins TRBV6-2 or TRBV6-3 and TRBJ2-3; D gene ambiguous. V lost 5 bases and J lost 1, with 4 bases in between. Germline V CDR1 and CDR2: MNHEY, SVGEGT. CDR3 length: 12 amino acids. CDR3 sequence (DNA): TGTGCCAGCAGTAGTGGCACAGATACGCAGTATTTT. Its translation is CASSSGTDTQYF.

This clonotype was seen repeatedly, ten times or more. The V call is TRBV15, the J call TRBJ2-3, with D possibly TRBD2 on 5 matching bases. Trimming removed 1 base at V and 8 bases at J, with 13 bases between. CDR3 length equals 14 residues. Germline CDR1 LNHNV, CDR2 YYDKDF (reference sequence). The CDR3 DNA follows: TGTGCCACCAGCAGAGTTCGAGAGGGAGTTACGCAGTATTTT. Translated: CATSRVREGVTQYF. Full variable domain (remainder filled in from reference TRBV15 and TRBJ2-3): DAMVIQNPRYQVTQFGKPVTLSCSQTLNHNVMYWYQQKSSQAPKLLFHYYDKDFNNEADTPDNFQSRRPNTSFCFLDIRSPGLGDTAMYLCATSRVREGVTQYFGPGTRLTVL.

This clonotype was seen ten or more times. V gene TRBV20-1 combines with J gene TRBJ2-1; D is unresolved. The CDR3 sequence is 14 residues long. Trimming stripped 5 bases from V and 0 bases from J, with 11 bases between. Germline CDR1 and CDR2: DFQATT and SNEGSKA (reference sequence). CDR3 amino acids: CSAPIPGSYNEQFF. CDR3 DNA: TGCAGTGCTCCCATCCCTGGCTCCTACAATGAGCAGTTCTTC.

The rearrangement uses TRBV11-2 and TRBJ1-2; 7 bases line up with TRBD1. Germline values: CDR1 SGHAT, CDR2 FQNNGV. The junction had 4 bases not matched to a gene; V was cut back by 1 base and J by 2 bases. This CDR3 spans 15 amino acids. Here the CDR3 reads CASSLVRGWNYGYTF. As DNA, the CDR3 is TGTGCCAGCAGCTTAGTCAGGGGGTGGAACTATGGCTACACCTTC.

This clonotype was observed at least ten times. V gene TRBV12-3 or TRBV12-4 combines with J gene TRBJ1-4; D is undetermined. There are 13 residues in the CDR3. V was cut by 4 bases and J by 7 bases, with 10 bases left in between. The CDR3 DNA reads as TGTGCCAGCAGTTCAAGGGTGGCTGAAAAACTGTTTTTT. This gives the protein CASSSRVAEKLFF.

This clonotype occurred many times. CDR3 bases: TGTGCCAGCAGCTTCACAGGGGGGAACGAGCAGTTCTTC. Protein product: CASSFTGGNEQFF. The gene calls are TRBV7-3 and TRBJ2-1; 8 bases match TRBD1. The germline CDR1 and CDR2 sequences are SGHTA and FQGTGA. J lost 10 bases, V lost 3 bases, and 5 bases had no gene match. This CDR3 spans 13 amino acids.

The table lists this clonotype with many counts. J is TRBJ2-3 and V is TRBV12-3 or TRBV12-4; D remains unclear. The CDR3 sequence is 12 residues long. Between the trimmed V and J ends, which lost 2 bases and 4 bases, there was a span of 4 bases. This CDR3 reads CASSLLPDTQYF. CDR3 DNA sequence: TGTGCCAGCAGTTTACTTCCAGATACGCAGTATTTT.

This clonotype appeared many times. This chain links TRBV20-1 with TRBJ2-4, with 8 positions matching TRBD1. V was pared by 4 bases and J by 7 bases, with 9 bases of the junction left unmatched. The CDR3 covers 14 residues. The germline V gene has CDR1 DFQATT and CDR2 SNEGSKA (reference sequence). CDR3 in amino acids: CSAKRQGWDNIQYF. The CDR3 DNA is TGCAGTGCTAAGAGACAGGGGTGGGATAACATTCAGTACTTC.

This clonotype has at least ten counts. This chain uses TRBV29-1 with TRBJ2-1; D possibly corresponds to TRBD1 (5 bases). The CDR3 sequence is 13 residues long. Trimming removed 5 bases at V and 15 bases at J, with 23 bases between. Germline values: CDR1 SQVTM, CDR2 ANQGSEA. Written as DNA, the CDR3 is TGCAGCGTTCCCGGCGGAGCACAGGTAATCCGGTTCTTC. It codes for CSVPGGAQVIRFF.

This clonotype was observed a handful of times. This sequence joins TRBV7-9 and TRBJ1-1, with D uncertain. This CDR3 has 12 amino acids. CDR1 and CDR2 from the germline V gene are SEHNR and FQNEAQ (reference sequence). V lost 2 bases and J lost 6, with 7 bases in between. This CDR3 reads CASSLYVSEAFF. As DNA, the CDR3 is TGTGCCAGCAGCTTATACGTTTCTGAAGCTTTCTTT.

This clonotype rates as medium-sized. The V call is TRBV12-3 or TRBV12-4, the J call TRBJ2-4; D ambiguous. V was clipped by 7 bases and J by 5 bases, with 12 bases between them. CDR3 size: 13 residues. The CDR3 DNA reads TGTGCCAGCACTTACAGTTCTCAAAACATTCAGTACTTC. It codes for CASTYSSQNIQYF.

This clonotype was seen ten or more times. This rearrangement joins TRBV21-1 to TRBJ1-5; TRBD1 is taken as the D call from the table, unchecked against the DNA. TRBV21-1 is tagged as a pseudogene. This CDR3 spans 16 amino acids. CDR3 region: CASSTRGQGRNQPQHF. The CDR3 region has the DNA TGTGCCAGCAGCACCCGGGGGCAGGGAAGAAATCAGCCCCAGCATTTT.

This chain uses TRBV6-2 or TRBV6-3 with TRBJ2-2, with D perhaps TRBD2 (5 bases). The CDR3 runs 15 residues. V lost 5 bases, J lost 7 bases, and 17 bases lay in between. Germline V gives CDR1 MNHEY, CDR2 SVGEGT. The DNA for the CDR3 is TGTGCCAGCAGTCCCCGGACTCCCCCGGGCGGGGAGCTGTTTTTT. This sequence encodes CASSPRTPPGGELFF.

The sample holds many counts of this clonotype. This chain links TRBV20-1 with TRBJ2-3; the D gene could be TRBD1 or TRBD2 (5 bases each). CDR3 size: 15 residues. Trimming took 4 bases from V and 3 from J, leaving 17 bases between them. Germline V gives CDR1 DFQATT, CDR2 SNEGSKA (reference sequence). CDR3 residues: CSAMVSGTITDTQYF. CDR3 coding DNA: TGCAGTGCTATGGTATCCGGGACCATAACAGATACGCAGTATTTT.

This clonotype was counted ten times or more. V is TRBV7-3 and J is TRBJ2-1; TRBD2 matches 10 bases. Germline V CDR1 and CDR2: SGHTA, FQGTGA. The CDR3 is 15 residues long. V shed 1 base, J shed 6 bases, and the junction held 3 bases outside the gene matches. In nucleotides, the CDR3 is TGTGCCAGCAGCTTAATGGCTAGCGGGGGCAATGAGCAGTTCTTC. Its protein is CASSLMASGGNEQFF.

The CDR3 nucleotides read TGTGCCAGCAGACCGTCTAGAACCGGGGAGCTGTTTTTT. It yields the protein CASRPSRTGELFF. This chain uses TRBV5-6 with TRBJ2-2; D not resolved. The CDR3 consists of 13 residues. Germline V CDR1 and CDR2: SGHDT, YYEEEE. Between the trimmed V and J ends, which lost 5 bases and 5 bases, there was a span of 10 bases.

The genes are TRBV6-6 and TRBJ2-2; no clear D. The V and J ends lost 2 bases and 1 base respectively, with 5 bases between them. The CDR3 has 14 amino acids. Per the germline V gene, CDR1 is MNHNY and CDR2 is SVGAGI (reference sequence). The CDR3 DNA reads as TGTGCCAGCAGTTACGGGCTGAACACCGGGGAGCTGTTTTTT. Translated, it gives CASSYGLNTGELFF.

This chain connects TRBV5-1 to TRBJ1-2, with TRBD1 identical over 10 bases. Trimming at V came to 4 bases and at J to 3 bases, leaving 9 bases not matched to a gene. Germline CDR1 reads SGHRS; CDR2 reads YFSETQ. The CDR3 covers 16 residues. The CDR3 DNA sequence: TGCGCCAGCAGCCGCACAGCAGGGACAGGGGACTATGGCTACACCTTC. Its translation: CASSRTAGTGDYGYTF.

This clonotype was counted ten times or more. This rearrangement joins TRBV20-1 to TRBJ2-5, with D possibly TRBD2 on 5 matching bases. V was pared by 0 bases and J by 2 bases, with 13 bases between. Per germline, CDR1 DFQATT and CDR2 SNEGSKA (reference sequence). The CDR3 totals 15 residues. CDR3 bases: TGCAGTGCTAGAGAGAGGACGGGATCTCAAGAGACCCAGTACTTC. Translated, it gives CSARERTGSQETQYF.

V and J are TRBV6-1 and TRBJ2-7; tentatively, D is TRBD1 (7 bases). The length of the CDR3 is 15 residues. Trimming removed 7 bases from V and 3 bases from J, with 19 bases in between. The germline CDR1 and CDR2 sequences are MNHNS and SASEGT. CDR3 region: CASKIRGTAFYEQYF. In DNA, the CDR3 is TGTGCCAGCAAAATACGCGGGACAGCCTTCTACGAGCAGTACTTC.

The rearrangement links TRBV7-3 to TRBJ2-2; D gene uncertain. Germline V gene data show CDR1 as SGHTA and CDR2 as FQGTGA. The length of the CDR3 is 14 residues. V gave up 7 bases and J gave up 6 bases, with 15 bases separating them. The CDR3 reads CASTYSSTSGELFF. Here the CDR3 DNA reads TGTGCCAGCACTTATTCCTCGACTTCCGGGGAGCTGTTTTTT.

In this sample, this clonotype turned up a few times. The chain combines TRBV6-4 with TRBJ2-2, with D uncertain. This CDR3 is 13 amino acids long. V was cut by 8 bases and J by 0 bases, with 7 bases left in between. Germline-derived CDR1 and CDR2 are MRHNA and SNTAGT. CDR3 coding DNA: TGTGCCAGCGGGGTTTCGAACACCGGGGAGCTGTTTTTT. As protein: CASGVSNTGELFF.

V and J are TRBV7-2 and TRBJ2-1; D is ambiguous. Germline V gene data show CDR1 as SGHTA and CDR2 as FQGNSA. Trimming took 5 bases from V and 6 from J, leaving 11 bases between them. This CDR3 spans 13 amino acids. CDR3 protein: CASSLNSANEQFF. CDR3 coding DNA: TGTGCCAGCAGCCTGAACAGCGCCAATGAGCAGTTCTTC.

This clonotype has only a few counts. This sequence joins TRBV4-3 and TRBJ1-6; D remains unclear. CDR1 and CDR2 from the germline V gene are LGHNA and YSLEER. This CDR3 region has 13 residues. Between the trimmed V and J ends, which lost 0 bases and 7 bases, there was a span of 4 bases. The CDR3 coding sequence is TGCGCCAGCAGCCAAGAGTCCAATTCACCCCTCCACTTT. Translation gives CASSQESNSPLHF.

This clonotype was observed many times. This sequence joins TRBV6-5 and TRBJ2-3; D is perhaps TRBD2 (6 bases). Between the trimmed V and J ends, which lost 4 bases and 3 bases, there was a span of 8 bases. CDR3 size: 13 residues. CDR1 and CDR2 from the germline V gene are MNHEY and SVGAGI. CDR3 nucleotide sequence: TGTGCCAGCAGTTGGGGGGAGACAGATACGCAGTATTTT. It specifies CASSWGETDTQYF.

This rearrangement joins TRBV14 to TRBJ2-1; D is unclear. V dropped 3 bases and J dropped 10 bases, with 10 bases sitting between them. This CDR3 comprises 12 residues. Germline V gene sequence: CDR1 SGHDN, CDR2 FVKESK. In DNA, the CDR3 is TGTGCCAGCAGCCACAACTTCGTCGAGCAGTTCTTC. This translates into CASSHNFVEQFF.

This clonotype has at least ten counts. The V gene is TRBV15, the J gene TRBJ1-5; possible D gene TRBD1, 6 bases. The CDR3 has 15 residues. V was cut by 0 bases and J by 6 bases, with 12 bases left in between. Per germline, CDR1 LNHNV and CDR2 YYDKDF (reference sequence). The CDR3 DNA reads as TGTGCCACCAGCAGAGAACAGGGCGGCGTTCAGCCCCAGCATTTT. Translating gives CATSREQGGVQPQHF.

This clonotype was counted at least ten times. This chain connects TRBV6-5 to TRBJ1-1; no firm D call. Trimming stripped 5 bases from V and 10 bases from J, with 14 bases between. The CDR3 spans 12 residues. Germline V gene lookup returns CDR1 MNHEY and CDR2 SVGAGI. The DNA of the CDR3 is TGTGCCAGCAGTGACATCGGGCTCGGAGCTTTCTTT. Its translation: CASSDIGLGAFF.

This clonotype occurred many times. This chain connects TRBV6-4 to TRBJ2-1; TRBD1 matches at 9 bases. This CDR3 is built from 14 residues. In germline, CDR1 is MRHNA, CDR2 SNTAGT. V lost 0 bases and J lost 13; bases outside the gene matches: 7. For the CDR3, the DNA is TGTGCCAGCAGTGACTCTTTTGAGGGACAGGGACAGTTCTTC. The encoded protein is CASSDSFEGQGQFF.

This clonotype was picked up a small number of times. This CDR3 is CSARSLGLEQYF. DNA of the CDR3: TGCAGTGCTAGGAGCCTCGGTCTCGAGCAGTACTTC. The chain employs TRBV20-1 and TRBJ2-7; D is ambiguous. Per the germline V gene, CDR1 is DFQATT and CDR2 is SNEGSKA (reference sequence). The CDR3 length is 12 residues. V gave up 3 bases and J gave up 6 bases, with 12 bases separating them.